Shown below are 23 T cell receptor beta chains from a single sample sequenced in a study of blood T cell repertoires in COVID-19. This table comes from immunoSEQ multiplex PCR, and its TCRdb copy is limited to in-frame clones, with some not included. This repertoire shows about 390,000 clones, 80% to 90% found once; its top ten account for roughly 9.4%. The sequenced material came from PBMCs or T cells enriched from blood (not recorded which). The receptors were gathered from a woman in her 50s who had recovered from COVID-19.

The J gene is TRBJ2-1, the V gene TRBV5-1; 8 positions agree with TRBD2. The CDR3 is made up of 15 amino acids. CDR1 SGHRS and CDR2 YFSETQ come from the germline V gene. The V gene end was trimmed by 0 bases and the J gene end by 9 bases; junction bases not matched to a gene: 8. The CDR3 protein is CASSLEVAGISEQFF. DNA for the CDR3: TGCGCCAGCAGCTTGGAAGTAGCGGGGATCAGTGAGCAGTTCTTC. The full variable domain, with the rest looked up from reference TRBV5-1 and TRBJ2-1, is KAGVTQTPRYLIKTRGQQVTLSCSPISGHRSVSWYQQTPGQGLQFLFEYFSETQRNKGNFPGRFSGRQFSNSRSEMNVSTLELGDSALYLCASSLEVAGISEQFFGPGTRLTVL.

The CDR3: CATSKGTLDTQYF. The CDR3 DNA reads as TGTGCCACCAGCAAAGGGACTCTTGATACGCAGTATTTT. The chain employs TRBV15 and TRBJ2-3, with D possibly TRBD2 on 6 matching bases. This CDR3 region has 13 residues. Germline V gene data show CDR1 as LNHNV and CDR2 as YYDKDF (reference sequence). The V gene lost 4 bases and the J gene lost 6 bases, with 11 bases spanning the gap.

To note about this clone: The sample holds other DNA sequences that translate to the same CDR3. The chain joins TRBV5-1 to TRBJ1-1; 7 nucleotides line up with TRBD1. The CDR3 consists of 13 residues. V gave up 5 bases and J gave up 3 bases; unmatched junction bases: 4. Germline CDR1 is SGHRS and CDR2 is YFSETQ. The CDR3 DNA reads as TGCGCCAGCAGATATACAGGGGACACTGAAGCTTTCTTT. This codes for CASRYTGDTEAFF.

This clone was recorded at least ten times. The chain carries TRBV13 and TRBJ1-1, with 7 positions matching TRBD1. Germline lookup yields CDR1 PRHDT and CDR2 FYEKMQ (reference sequence). The CDR3 is made up of 16 amino acids. The junction had 10 bases not matched to a gene; V was cut back by 5 bases and J by 1 base. CDR3 in amino acids: CASSPRGTARNTEAFF. CDR3 coding DNA: TGTGCCAGCAGCCCCCGAGGGACAGCTAGGAACACTGAAGCTTTCTTT.

The rearrangement uses TRBV10-3 and TRBJ1-1; the D is unclear. Per the germline V gene, CDR1 is ENHRY and CDR2 is SYGVKD. The germline V and J ends were trimmed by 9 bases and 4 bases, with 12 bases remaining between them. There are 12 residues in the CDR3. CDR3 sequence reads: CAIGLGRTEAFF. Here the CDR3 DNA reads TGTGCCATAGGCCTGGGCCGCACTGAAGCTTTCTTT.

DNA of the CDR3: TGTGCCTGGAGCTCAGGGGTCAACTACGAGCAGTACTTC. Translating it yields CAWSSGVNYEQYF. V gene TRBV30 combines with J gene TRBJ2-7, with D possibly TRBD1 on 6 matching bases. This CDR3 has 13 residues. The germline gives CDR1 GTSNPN, CDR2 SVGIG (reference sequence). The V end lost 3 bases, the J end lost 3 bases, and 12 bases lay between the germline ends.

The chain uses TRBV5-1 and TRBJ2-3; TRBD2 matches 12 bases. Germline lookup yields CDR1 SGHRS and CDR2 YFSETQ. V dropped 3 bases and J dropped 0; count of bases not matched to a gene: 2. This CDR3 contains 16 residues. CDR3 protein: CASSWGTSGSTDTQYF. The DNA for the CDR3 is TGCGCCAGCAGCTGGGGGACTAGCGGGAGCACAGATACGCAGTATTTT.

This chain uses TRBV27 with TRBJ1-3; D is unresolved. CDR3 length: 11 residues. V lost 8 bases, J lost 1 base, and 3 bases lay in between. CDR1 is MNHEY and CDR2 is SMNVEV in the germline V gene (reference sequence). The CDR3 region is CASRSGNTIYF. DNA of the CDR3: TGTGCCAGCCGGTCTGGAAACACCATATATTTT.

This sequence joins TRBV7-6 and TRBJ1-2; unclear D gene. Germline values: CDR1 SGHVS, CDR2 FNYEAQ. V was trimmed by 0 bases and J by 4 bases, leaving 9 bases between them. The CDR3 consists of 14 residues. The CDR3 is CASSLAGESYGYTF. The CDR3 DNA sequence: TGTGCCAGCAGCTTAGCCGGGGAAAGCTATGGCTACACCTTC.

This sequence joins TRBV6-2 or TRBV6-3 and TRBJ2-5; 10 nucleotides line up with TRBD2. V was clipped by 0 bases and J by 1 base; unmatched bases: 2. Per germline, CDR1 MNHEY and CDR2 SVGEGT. This CDR3 region has 16 residues. Here the CDR3 reads CASSYSLAGVQETQYF. The CDR3 region has the DNA TGTGCCAGCAGTTACTCCCTAGCGGGGGTCCAAGAGACCCAGTACTTC.

This chain joins TRBV7-3 and TRBJ2-5, with 8 bases lining up with TRBD2. Losses at the gene ends were 5 bases for V and 5 bases for J; bases not matched to a gene: 7. CDR3 length: 14 residues. Germline CDR1 is SGHTA and CDR2 is FQGTGA. As DNA, the CDR3 is TGTGCCAGCAGCCCCCGGGGGGGGTGGGAGACCCAGTACTTC. Protein product: CASSPRGGWETQYF.

This clone was found once. The chain employs TRBV2 and TRBJ1-5; 8 nucleotides agree with TRBD1. V trimming: 4 bases; J trimming: 1 base; junction bases outside the gene matches: 0. The V gene's germline CDR1 is SNHLY and CDR2 FYNNEI. The CDR3 totals 14 residues. This chain's CDR3 is CASSGQGSNQPQHF. CDR3 coding DNA: TGTGCCAGCAGTGGACAGGGGAGCAATCAGCCCCAGCATTTT.

The rearrangement joins TRBV2 to TRBJ2-5, with 11 bases that match TRBD1. J was trimmed by 5 bases and V by 5 bases; bases with no gene match: 7. This CDR3 has 15 amino acids. The V gene's germline CDR1 is SNHLY and CDR2 FYNNEI. CDR3 nucleotide sequence: TGTGCCAGCAGTCCGGACAGGGGGCGTATGGAGACCCAGTACTTC. Amino acids: CASSPDRGRMETQYF.

This clone has just one count. The genes are TRBV7-9 and TRBJ2-6; 8 nucleotides agree with TRBD1. The CDR3 is 17 amino acids. Germline CDR1 is SEHNR and CDR2 is FQNEAQ (reference sequence). Trimming cost V 5 bases and J 0 bases; bases outside gene matches: 6. CDR3 region: CASSPGTGLSGANVLTF. The CDR3 bases are TGTGCCAGCAGCCCTGGGACAGGCCTCTCTGGGGCCAACGTCCTGACTTTC.

Details on this clone: The junction departs from germline at one end; a sequencing error may be responsible. CDR3 bases: TGCGCCGGCAGCCAGTGGACTAGCGGGGAGTACCAAGAGACCCAGTACTTC. Translation: CAGSQWTSGEYQETQYF. This chain links TRBV4-1 with TRBJ2-5; 12 bases map to TRBD2. The CDR3 extends over 17 amino acids. CDR1 and CDR2 (germline): MGHRA, YSYEKL.

The chain has TRBV25-1 and TRBJ2-3; 9 nucleotides match TRBD2. CDR3 size: 17 residues. V was clipped by 5 bases and J by 3 bases; unmatched bases: 12. Germline CDR1 is MGHDK and CDR2 is SYGVNS. This CDR3 reads CASSWGGGASWTDTQYF. The CDR3 DNA reads TGTGCCAGCAGTTGGGGCGGGGGGGCCTCGTGGACAGATACGCAGTATTTT.

The rearrangement uses TRBV25-1 and TRBJ1-2; D is perhaps TRBD1 (5 bases). Germline-derived CDR1 and CDR2 are MGHDK and SYGVNS. The CDR3 has 15 residues. V dropped 4 bases and J dropped 8 bases, with 20 bases sitting between them. This CDR3 is CASSGQRGDGLGYTF. The DNA of the CDR3 is TGTGCCAGCAGTGGCCAAAGGGGTGACGGTTTGGGCTACACCTTC.

This clone was detected once. V is TRBV18 and J is TRBJ2-7, with 7 bases lining up with TRBD2. Germline V gene sequence: CDR1 KGHSH, CDR2 LQKENI. The V segment lost 5 bases and the J segment 5 bases; nucleotides outside the gene matches: 12. The CDR3 runs to 15 residues. CDR3 nucleotide sequence: TGTGCCAGCTCAACAAACGGGGGGAATGTAGACGAGCAGTACTTC. This sequence encodes CASSTNGGNVDEQYF.

The chain employs TRBV5-1 and TRBJ1-3, with D unclear. The length of the CDR3 is 15 residues. Germline-derived CDR1 and CDR2 are SGHRS and YFSETQ. Trimming took 4 bases from V and 0 from J, leaving 11 bases between them. The CDR3 spells CASSADATSGNTIYF. DNA of the CDR3: TGCGCCAGCAGCGCGGATGCAACCTCTGGAAACACCATATATTTT.

Notes on this clone: Other DNA sequences in this specimen translate into the identical CDR3. The V and J genes are TRBV7-2 and TRBJ1-5, with no clear D. The CDR3 extends over 14 amino acids. V dropped 1 base and J dropped 4 bases, with 8 bases sitting between them. CDR1 and CDR2 from the germline V gene are SGHTA and FQGNSA. The CDR3 DNA reads TGTGCCAGCAGCTTAGGGGGAGGAAATCAGCCCCAGCATTTT. Encoded protein: CASSLGGGNQPQHF.

This rearrangement joins TRBV6-2 or TRBV6-3 to TRBJ2-2; possible D gene TRBD2, 6 bases. The germline CDR1 and CDR2 sequences are MNHEY and SVGEGT. The CDR3 is made up of 15 amino acids. V shed 4 bases and J shed 3 bases, with 12 bases lying between them. The CDR3 nucleotides are TGTGCCAGCAGTTGGCAGGGAGGCGACACCGGGGAGCTGTTTTTT. Translated: CASSWQGGDTGELFF.

The J gene is TRBJ1-2, the V gene TRBV29-1; D may be TRBD1 (6 bases). The CDR3 runs to 11 residues. The V end lost 1 base, the J end lost 13 bases, and 13 bases lay between the germline ends. Germline V gene lookup returns CDR1 SQVTM and CDR2 ANQGSEA. The CDR3 region is CSVEGGRRVTF. CDR3 sequence (DNA): TGCAGCGTTGAAGGGGGGCGAAGGGTCACCTTC.

This chain uses TRBV19 with TRBJ1-2; D unclear. The CDR3 totals 14 residues. Germline assignment: CDR1 LNHDA and CDR2 SQIVND (reference sequence). Trimming shortened V by 5 bases and J by 8 bases, and 18 bases separated the two germline ends. In DNA, the CDR3 is TGTGCCAGTAGTTGGCCGGGTGTGATCAACGGCTACACCTTC. Translated, it gives CASSWPGVINGYTF.